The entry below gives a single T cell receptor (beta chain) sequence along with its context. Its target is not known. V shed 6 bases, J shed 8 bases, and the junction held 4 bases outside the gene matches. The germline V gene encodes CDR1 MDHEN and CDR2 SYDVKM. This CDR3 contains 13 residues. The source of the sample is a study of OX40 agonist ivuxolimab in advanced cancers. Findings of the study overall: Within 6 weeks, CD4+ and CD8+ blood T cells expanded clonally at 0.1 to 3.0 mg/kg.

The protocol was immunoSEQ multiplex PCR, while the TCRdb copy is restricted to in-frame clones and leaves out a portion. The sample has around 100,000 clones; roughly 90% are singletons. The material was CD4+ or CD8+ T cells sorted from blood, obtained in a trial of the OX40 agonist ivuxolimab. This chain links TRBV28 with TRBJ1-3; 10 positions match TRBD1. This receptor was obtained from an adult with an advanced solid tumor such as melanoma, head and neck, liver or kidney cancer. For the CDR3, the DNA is TGTGCCAGCAGCGACAGGGGGCTATACACCATATATTTT. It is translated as CASSDRGLYTIYF.